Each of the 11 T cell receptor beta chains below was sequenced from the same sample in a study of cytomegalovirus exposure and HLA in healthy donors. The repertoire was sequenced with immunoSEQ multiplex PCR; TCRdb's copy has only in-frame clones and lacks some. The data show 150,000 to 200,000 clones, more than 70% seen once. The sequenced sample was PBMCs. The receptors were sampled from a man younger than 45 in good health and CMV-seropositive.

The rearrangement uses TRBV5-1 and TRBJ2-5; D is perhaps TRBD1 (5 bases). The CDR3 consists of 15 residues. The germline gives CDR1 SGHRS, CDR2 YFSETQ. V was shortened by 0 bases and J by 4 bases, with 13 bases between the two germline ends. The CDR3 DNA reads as TGCGCCAGCAGCTTGGAAGGGGCGTGGGGAGAGACCCAGTACTTC. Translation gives CASSLEGAWGETQYF.

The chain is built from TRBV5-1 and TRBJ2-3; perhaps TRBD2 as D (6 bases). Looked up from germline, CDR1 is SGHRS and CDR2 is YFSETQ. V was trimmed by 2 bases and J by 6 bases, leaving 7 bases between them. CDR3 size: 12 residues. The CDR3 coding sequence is TGCGCCAGCAGCTTTGGAGGGGATACGCAGTATTTT. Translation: CASSFGGDTQYF.

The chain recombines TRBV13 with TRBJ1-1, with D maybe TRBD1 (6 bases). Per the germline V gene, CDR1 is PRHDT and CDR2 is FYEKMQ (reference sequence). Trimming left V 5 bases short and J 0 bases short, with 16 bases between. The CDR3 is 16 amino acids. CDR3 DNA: TGTGCCAGCAGCCAAGGCCAGGGGCTTGTGAACACTGAAGCTTTCTTT. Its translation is CASSQGQGLVNTEAFF.

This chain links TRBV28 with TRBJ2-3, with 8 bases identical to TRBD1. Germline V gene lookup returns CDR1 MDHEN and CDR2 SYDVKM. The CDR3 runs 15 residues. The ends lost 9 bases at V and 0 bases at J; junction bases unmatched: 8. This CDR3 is CASLGDRSSTDTQYF. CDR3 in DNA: TGTGCCAGTTTGGGGGACAGGTCTAGCACAGATACGCAGTATTTT.

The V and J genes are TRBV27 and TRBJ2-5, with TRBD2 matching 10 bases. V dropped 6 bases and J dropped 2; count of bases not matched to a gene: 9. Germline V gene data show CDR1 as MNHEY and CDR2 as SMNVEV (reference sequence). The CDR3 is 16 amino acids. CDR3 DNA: TGTGCCAGCAGCACCGAGGGTAGCGGGGGGCAAGAGACCCAGTACTTC. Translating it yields CASSTEGSGGQETQYF.

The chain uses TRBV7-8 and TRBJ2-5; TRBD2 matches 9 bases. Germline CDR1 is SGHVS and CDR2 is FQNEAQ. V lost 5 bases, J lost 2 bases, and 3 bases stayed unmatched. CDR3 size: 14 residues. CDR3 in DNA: TGTGCCAGCAGCCATAGCGGGGGTCAAGAGACCCAGTACTTC. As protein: CASSHSGGQETQYF.

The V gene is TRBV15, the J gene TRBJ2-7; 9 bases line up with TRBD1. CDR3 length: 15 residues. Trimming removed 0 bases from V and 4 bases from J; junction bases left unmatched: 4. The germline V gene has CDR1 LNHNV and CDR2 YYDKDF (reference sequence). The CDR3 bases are TGTGCCACCAGCAGAGAAGGGACAGGGTTGTACGAGCAGTACTTC. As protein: CATSREGTGLYEQYF.

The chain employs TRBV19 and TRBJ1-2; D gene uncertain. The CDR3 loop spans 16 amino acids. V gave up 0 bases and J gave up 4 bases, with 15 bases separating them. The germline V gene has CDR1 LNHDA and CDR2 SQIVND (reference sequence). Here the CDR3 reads CASSIDPQESFYGYTF. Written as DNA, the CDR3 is TGTGCCAGTAGTATAGATCCGCAGGAATCCTTCTATGGCTACACCTTC.

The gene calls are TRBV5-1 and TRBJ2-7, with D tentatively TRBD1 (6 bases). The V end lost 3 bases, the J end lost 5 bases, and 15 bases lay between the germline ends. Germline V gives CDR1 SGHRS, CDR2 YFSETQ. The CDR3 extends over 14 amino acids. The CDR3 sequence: CASSWTEVGNEQYF. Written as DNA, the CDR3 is TGCGCCAGCAGCTGGACAGAGGTGGGAAACGAGCAGTACTTC.

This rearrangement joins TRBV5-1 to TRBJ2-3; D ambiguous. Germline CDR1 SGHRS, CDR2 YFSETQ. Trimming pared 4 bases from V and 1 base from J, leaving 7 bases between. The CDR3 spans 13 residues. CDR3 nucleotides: TGCGCCAGCAGCCCCCCCGGCACAGATACGCAGTATTTT. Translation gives CASSPPGTDTQYF.

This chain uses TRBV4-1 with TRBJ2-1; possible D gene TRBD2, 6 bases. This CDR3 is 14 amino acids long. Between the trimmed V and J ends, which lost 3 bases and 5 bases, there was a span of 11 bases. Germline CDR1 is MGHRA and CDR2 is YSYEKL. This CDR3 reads CASSHPGVNNEQFF. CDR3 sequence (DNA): TGCGCCAGCAGCCATCCGGGAGTTAACAATGAGCAGTTCTTC.